The TCR beta chain described here comes from a study of OX40 agonist ivuxolimab in advanced cancers. Libraries were prepared by immunoSEQ multiplex PCR; TCRdb keeps only in-frame clonotypes and omits some of them. Here the sample spans 70,000 or so clones, around 89% being singletons. In the case of this clone: The junction and the germline gene differ at one end; a read error may be behind it.

Germline CDR1 reads SSHAT; CDR2 reads FNYEAQ (reference sequence). The CDR3 totals 15 residues. The sequence came from an adult with an advanced solid tumor such as melanoma, head and neck, liver or kidney cancer. The sample in question was CD4+ or CD8+ T cells sorted from blood, obtained in a trial of the OX40 agonist ivuxolimab. The V gene is TRBV7-7, the J gene TRBJ2-2; 8 nucleotides agree with TRBD1. As DNA, the CDR3 is TGTGCTAGCACCACCGGGACAGGAGACACCGGGGAGCTGTTTTTT. Amino acids: CASTTGTGDTGELFF.